Listed below are T cell receptor beta chains from one sample, sequenced in a study of CD4 T cells in relation to SARS-CoV-2 and coronaviruses. TCRdb's table, derived via immunoSEQ multiplex PCR, lists solely in-frame clones and lacks some. The sample holds around 34,000 clones; around 77% are singletons and the top ten take about 20%. Which antigens these TCRs recognize remains unknown. Specimen: memory CD4+ T cells from PBMCs, cultured in vitro. Every receptor here comes from an adult with COVID-19. The CDR3 runs from the conserved cysteine through the conserved F or W. The order of the fields is clone size, J gene, D gene, V gene, CDR3 DNA, CDR3 protein. D genes are given only for firm matches. Clone size is not always given. Where it is, it says once, few, many or a class for expanded clones.

abundance: -; j_gene: TRBJ2-7; d_gene: TRBD2; v_gene: TRBV10-3; CDR3nt: TGTGCCATCAGTGATTCCAGCGGGAGGGCCTACGAGCAGTACTTC; CDR3aa: CAISDSSGRAYEQYF
abundance: -; j_gene: TRBJ2-5; d_gene: -; v_gene: TRBV5-6; CDR3nt: TGTGCCAGCAGCGCCCGGGCCTGGGGGGTCCAAGAGACCCAGTACTTC; CDR3aa: CASSARAWGVQETQYF
abundance: medium-sized; j_gene: TRBJ1-4; d_gene: TRBD1; v_gene: TRBV6-5; CDR3nt: TGTGCCATGGGACAGGGAGGGGATAATGAAAAACTGTTTTTT; CDR3aa: CAMGQGGDNEKLFF
abundance: -; j_gene: TRBJ2-7; d_gene: TRBD2; v_gene: TRBV19; CDR3nt: TGTGCCAGTAGCAGGGACTACACCGGCTCCTACGAGCAGTACTTC; CDR3aa: CASSRDYTGSYEQYF
abundance: -; j_gene: TRBJ2-3; d_gene: -; v_gene: TRBV5-1; CDR3nt: TGCGCCAGCAGCCGTAGCACAGATACGCAGTATTTT; CDR3aa: CASSRSTDTQYF
abundance: -; j_gene: TRBJ2-1; d_gene: TRBD1; v_gene: TRBV28; CDR3nt: TGTGCCAGCAGAACCTCGGGACAGGGCTACAATGAGCAGTTCTTC; CDR3aa: CASRTSGQGYNEQFF
abundance: few; j_gene: TRBJ1-4; d_gene: TRBD1; v_gene: TRBV14; CDR3nt: TGTGCCAGCAGCCACCGATGGGGACAGGGGCCGACTAATGAAAAACTGTTTTTT; CDR3aa: CASSHRWGQGPTNEKLFF
abundance: -; j_gene: TRBJ2-1; d_gene: TRBD2; v_gene: TRBV7-9; CDR3nt: TGTGCCAGCAGCACCACTAGCGGTGAGCAGTTCTTC; CDR3aa: CASSTTSGEQFF
abundance: -; j_gene: TRBJ1-2; d_gene: -; v_gene: TRBV28; CDR3nt: TGTGCCAGCAGTCCCCCCCGTCTAGGGGGTCATGGCTACACCTTC; CDR3aa: CASSPPRLGGHGYTF
abundance: -; j_gene: TRBJ2-2; d_gene: -; v_gene: TRBV28; CDR3nt: TGTGCCAGCAGAAAAGGACGGAGCACCGGGGAGCTGTTTTTT; CDR3aa: CASRKGRSTGELFF
abundance: -; j_gene: TRBJ2-7; d_gene: -; v_gene: TRBV7-6; CDR3nt: TGTGCCAGCAGCTCATGGCCCGGGGGCACTGGAATTACCTACGAGCAGTACTTC; CDR3aa: CASSSWPGGTGITYEQYF
abundance: -; j_gene: TRBJ1-1; d_gene: -; v_gene: TRBV9; CDR3nt: TGTGCCAGCAGCGTAGGGGGACAACTGAACACTGAAGCTTTCTTT; CDR3aa: CASSVGGQLNTEAFF
abundance: -; j_gene: TRBJ2-3; d_gene: -; v_gene: TRBV5-6; CDR3nt: TGTGCCAGCAGCGACGGATTTAACACAGATACGCAGTATTTT; CDR3aa: CASSDGFNTDTQYF
abundance: -; j_gene: TRBJ2-5; d_gene: -; v_gene: TRBV7-9; CDR3nt: TGTGCCAGCAGCCCCAGCGCGCGCGGGGTCCAAGAGACCCAGTACTTC; CDR3aa: CASSPSARGVQETQYF
abundance: -; j_gene: TRBJ1-2; d_gene: -; v_gene: TRBV28; CDR3nt: TGTGCCAGCAGTTTAGGGAACAGGGCCTATGGCTACACCTTC; CDR3aa: CASSLGNRAYGYTF
abundance: -; j_gene: TRBJ2-1; d_gene: -; v_gene: TRBV6-5; CDR3nt: TGTGCCAGCATCCCTGGGGTTGGTGGTAATGAGCAGTTCTTC; CDR3aa: CASIPGVGGNEQFF
abundance: -; j_gene: TRBJ2-1; d_gene: TRBD2; v_gene: TRBV28; CDR3nt: TGTGCCAGCAGTGATGTCCCTAGCGGGAGGGCCCCGATTAGGAATGAGCAGTTCTTC; CDR3aa: CASSDVPSGRAPIRNEQFF
abundance: -; j_gene: TRBJ2-7; d_gene: -; v_gene: TRBV27; CDR3nt: TGTGCCAGCAGTCTCAGGGACCGATACGAGCAGTACTTC; CDR3aa: CASSLRDRYEQYF
abundance: -; j_gene: TRBJ1-4; d_gene: -; v_gene: TRBV18; CDR3nt: TGTGCCAGCTCACCGGCCCAACCAACTAATGAAAAACTGTTTTTT; CDR3aa: CASSPAQPTNEKLFF
abundance: -; j_gene: TRBJ2-3; d_gene: -; v_gene: TRBV30; CDR3nt: TGTGCCTGGGGTGTCGGGAGCACAGATACGCAGTATTTT; CDR3aa: CAWGVGSTDTQYF
abundance: -; j_gene: TRBJ1-2; d_gene: -; v_gene: TRBV19; CDR3nt: TGTGCCAGTACTGCAGCTAACTATGGCTACACCTTC; CDR3aa: CASTAANYGYTF
abundance: -; j_gene: TRBJ1-2; d_gene: -; v_gene: TRBV5-1; CDR3nt: TGCGCCAGCAGACGTGAAGCGCAGGCGACCAAAGGGGGCTACACCTTC; CDR3aa: CASRREAQATKGGYTF
abundance: once; j_gene: TRBJ2-3; d_gene: -; v_gene: TRBV7-3; CDR3nt: TGTGCCAGCAGCTCGACGACGGGGGGCACAGATACGCAGTATTTT; CDR3aa: CASSSTTGGTDTQYF
abundance: -; j_gene: TRBJ2-7; d_gene: -; v_gene: TRBV2; CDR3nt: TGTGCCAGCGCCGGACAGTTTTATTCCTACGAGCAGTACTTC; CDR3aa: CASAGQFYSYEQYF
abundance: few; j_gene: TRBJ2-7; d_gene: -; v_gene: TRBV7-9; CDR3nt: TGTGCCAGCAGCTTAGGGGTCGAGCAGTACTTC; CDR3aa: CASSLGVEQYF
abundance: -; j_gene: TRBJ2-5; d_gene: TRBD2; v_gene: TRBV9; CDR3nt: TGTGCCAGCAGCGTAATAGCGGGAGGGCCACAGGAGACCCAGTACTTC; CDR3aa: CASSVIAGGPQETQYF
abundance: -; j_gene: TRBJ1-5; d_gene: -; v_gene: TRBV7-9; CDR3nt: TGTGCCAGCAGCCCAGGGGTCGGGATTAATCAGCCCCAGCATTTT; CDR3aa: CASSPGVGINQPQHF
abundance: -; j_gene: TRBJ1-6; d_gene: -; v_gene: TRBV19; CDR3nt: TGTGCCAGTAGTATTGTCTCCTATAATTCACCCCTCCACTTT; CDR3aa: CASSIVSYNSPLHF
abundance: -; j_gene: TRBJ2-1; d_gene: -; v_gene: TRBV3-1/TRBV3-2; CDR3nt: TGTGCCAGCAGCCAAGTGGCAGAGCAGTTCTTC; CDR3aa: CASSQVAEQFF
abundance: few; j_gene: TRBJ2-7; d_gene: -; v_gene: TRBV2; CDR3nt: TGTGCCAGCAGTGAAGAGCATCGGACAGTCAGCTACGAGCAGTACTTC; CDR3aa: CASSEEHRTVSYEQYF
abundance: -; j_gene: TRBJ1-2; d_gene: -; v_gene: TRBV2; CDR3nt: TGTGCCAGCAGTATGGACTATGGCTACACCTTC; CDR3aa: CASSMDYGYTF
abundance: -; j_gene: TRBJ1-1; d_gene: TRBD1; v_gene: TRBV28; CDR3nt: TGTGCCAGCAGTTTAGACAGGGTAGCTTTCTTT; CDR3aa: CASSLDRVAFF
abundance: -; j_gene: TRBJ2-7; d_gene: -; v_gene: TRBV9; CDR3nt: TGTGCCAGCAGCGTAGACGGGGGAGGCTCGTACTACGAGCAGTACTTC; CDR3aa: CASSVDGGGSYYEQYF
abundance: -; j_gene: TRBJ2-5; d_gene: -; v_gene: TRBV5-6; CDR3nt: TGTGCCAGCAGCTCGTCCCTTGGGAGACCCTCTCAAGAGACCCAGTACTTC; CDR3aa: CASSSSLGRPSQETQYF
abundance: -; j_gene: TRBJ2-1; d_gene: -; v_gene: TRBV7-9; CDR3nt: TGTGCCAGCAGCTTTGAGGGAGAGGGCCAGTTCTTC; CDR3aa: CASSFEGEGQFF
abundance: few; j_gene: TRBJ2-5; d_gene: -; v_gene: TRBV7-2; CDR3nt: TGTGCCAGCAGCTTAGGGGGGGCACCCGAGACCCAGTACTTC; CDR3aa: CASSLGGAPETQYF
abundance: -; j_gene: TRBJ2-7; d_gene: -; v_gene: TRBV2; CDR3nt: TGTGCCAGCAGTGAAGGGGGAAGCTCCTACGAGCAGTACTTC; CDR3aa: CASSEGGSSYEQYF
abundance: -; j_gene: TRBJ1-6; d_gene: -; v_gene: TRBV7-9; CDR3nt: TGTGCCAGCAGCTTAGGGTTAAGGGATTCACCCCTCCACTTT; CDR3aa: CASSLGLRDSPLHF
abundance: -; j_gene: TRBJ1-2; d_gene: TRBD1; v_gene: TRBV28; CDR3nt: TGTGCCAGCAGGCCCCGGGACAGGGGTGGCTACACCTTC; CDR3aa: CASRPRDRGGYTF
abundance: once; j_gene: TRBJ1-5; d_gene: -; v_gene: TRBV12-3/TRBV12-4; CDR3nt: TGTGCCAGCAGTTTAACCGGAAATCAGCCCCAGCATTTT; CDR3aa: CASSLTGNQPQHF
abundance: -; j_gene: TRBJ2-7; d_gene: -; v_gene: TRBV28; CDR3nt: TGTGCCAGCAGTTCACCATGGGACGGCGGAACCTACGAGCAGTACTTC; CDR3aa: CASSSPWDGGTYEQYF
abundance: -; j_gene: TRBJ2-3; d_gene: -; v_gene: TRBV20-1; CDR3nt: TGCAGTGCTCATACAGGTTGGCTGCAGTATTTT; CDR3aa: CSAHTGWLQYF
abundance: -; j_gene: TRBJ2-2; d_gene: TRBD2; v_gene: TRBV20-1; CDR3nt: TGCAGTGCTAGTGAGCGGGAGAGCACCGGGGAGCTGTTTTTT; CDR3aa: CSASERESTGELFF
abundance: once; j_gene: TRBJ2-1; d_gene: -; v_gene: TRBV12-3/TRBV12-4; CDR3nt: TGTGCCAGCAGTCCACGTGGATCCAATGAGCAGTTCTTC; CDR3aa: CASSPRGSNEQFF
abundance: -; j_gene: TRBJ1-6; d_gene: TRBD1; v_gene: TRBV7-8; CDR3nt: TGTGCCAGCAGCTTGATGGGACAGGGAAATTCACCCCTCCACTTT; CDR3aa: CASSLMGQGNSPLHF
abundance: -; j_gene: TRBJ2-2; d_gene: -; v_gene: TRBV5-1; CDR3nt: TGCGCCAGCAGGCTCGGGGACGACACCGGGGAGCTGTTTTTT; CDR3aa: CASRLGDDTGELFF
abundance: many; j_gene: TRBJ2-2; d_gene: -; v_gene: TRBV6-4; CDR3nt: TGTGCCAGCAGTGGGGGGAACACCGGGGAGCTGTTTTTT; CDR3aa: CASSGGNTGELFF
abundance: -; j_gene: TRBJ1-5; d_gene: TRBD1; v_gene: TRBV19; CDR3nt: TGTGCCAGTAGTAGTCGACAGGGGAATCAGCCCCAGCATTTT; CDR3aa: CASSSRQGNQPQHF
abundance: -; j_gene: TRBJ2-1; d_gene: -; v_gene: TRBV3-1/TRBV3-2; CDR3nt: TGTGCCAGCACTCAGAGCGGAGGTGAGCAGTTCTTC; CDR3aa: CASTQSGGEQFF
abundance: few; j_gene: TRBJ2-7; d_gene: -; v_gene: TRBV6-2/TRBV6-3; CDR3nt: TGTGCCAGCAGTTACTCGGACACCTACGAGCAGTACTTC; CDR3aa: CASSYSDTYEQYF
abundance: -; j_gene: TRBJ2-1; d_gene: -; v_gene: TRBV19; CDR3nt: TGTGCCAGTAGTCCCCAAGTGTCGGGCGAAAACTACAATGAGCAGTTCTTC; CDR3aa: CASSPQVSGENYNEQFF
abundance: -; j_gene: TRBJ2-1; d_gene: TRBD2; v_gene: TRBV7-8; CDR3nt: TGTGCCAGCAGCTCGCGCCGACTAGCGGGATCTGGGAATGAGCAGTTCTTC; CDR3aa: CASSSRRLAGSGNEQFF
abundance: -; j_gene: TRBJ2-7; d_gene: -; v_gene: TRBV2; CDR3nt: TGTGCCAGCAGTGAAAATAGCGAGACCCTATACGAGCAGTACTTC; CDR3aa: CASSENSETLYEQYF
abundance: -; j_gene: TRBJ2-7; d_gene: TRBD2; v_gene: TRBV18; CDR3nt: TGTGCCAGCTCACCATGGGCACTAGCGGGATCCGAGCAGTACTTC; CDR3aa: CASSPWALAGSEQYF
abundance: -; j_gene: TRBJ1-5; d_gene: -; v_gene: TRBV3-1/TRBV3-2; CDR3nt: TGTGCCAGCAGCCAATATCGAGATCAGCCCCAGCATTTT; CDR3aa: CASSQYRDQPQHF
abundance: once; j_gene: TRBJ2-5; d_gene: -; v_gene: TRBV9; CDR3nt: TGTGCCAGCAGCGTAGCTGGGGGGGCCCGGGAGACCCAGTACTTC; CDR3aa: CASSVAGGARETQYF
abundance: -; j_gene: TRBJ1-3; d_gene: -; v_gene: TRBV7-9; CDR3nt: TGTGCCAGCAGCTTTAGGACAGCTAACTCTGGAAACACCATATATTTT; CDR3aa: CASSFRTANSGNTIYF